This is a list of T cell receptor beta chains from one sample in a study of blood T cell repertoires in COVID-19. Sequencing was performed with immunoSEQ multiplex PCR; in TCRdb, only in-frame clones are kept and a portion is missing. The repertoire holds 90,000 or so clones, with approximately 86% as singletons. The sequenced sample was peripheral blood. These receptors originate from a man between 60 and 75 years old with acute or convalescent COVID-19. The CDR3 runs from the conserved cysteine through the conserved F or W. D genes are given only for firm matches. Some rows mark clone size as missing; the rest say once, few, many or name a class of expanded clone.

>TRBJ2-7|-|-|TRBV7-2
TGTGCCAGCAGCTCCCACCGTGGTGGGCTCACTTCCTACGAGCAGTACTTC
CASSSHRGGLTSYEQYF
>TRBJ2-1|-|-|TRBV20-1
TGCAGTGTACGGGAGTATGAGCAGTTCTTC
CSVREYEQFF
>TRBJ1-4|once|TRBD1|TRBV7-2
TGTGCCAGCAGCTTAGTGGACAGGGTTAATGAAAAACTGTTTTTT
CASSLVDRVNEKLFF
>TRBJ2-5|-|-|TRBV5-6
TGTGCCAGCAGCTTGGTGGGAGAGGCCCAAGAGACCCAGTACTTC
CASSLVGEAQETQYF
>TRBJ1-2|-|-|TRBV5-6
TGTGCCAGCAGCCCGGACGGGGGGCAGTCAACCTATGGCTACACCTTC
CASSPDGGQSTYGYTF
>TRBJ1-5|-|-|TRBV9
TGTGCCAGCAGCGTAGCGAGCAATCAGCCCCAGCATTTT
CASSVASNQPQHF
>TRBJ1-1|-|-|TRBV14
TGTGCCAGCAGCCAAGACGGCAGGGTGGTAGGAAACACTGAAGCTTTCTTT
CASSQDGRVVGNTEAFF
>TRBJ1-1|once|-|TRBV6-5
TGTGCCAGCAGGGGGAGGACTGAAGCTTTCTTT
CASRGRTEAFF
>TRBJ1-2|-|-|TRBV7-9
TGTGCCAGCAGCCCCGGACAGTATGGCTACACCTTC
CASSPGQYGYTF
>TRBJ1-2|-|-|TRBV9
TGTGCCAGCAGCCCTAGAGCCGGGACAAGCTATGGCTACACCTTC
CASSPRAGTSYGYTF
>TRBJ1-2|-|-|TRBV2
TGTGCCAGCAGTGAATACAGACCCTATGGCTACACCTTC
CASSEYRPYGYTF
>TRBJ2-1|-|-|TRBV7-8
TGTGCCAGCAGGATAGGGGGTTTTGAGCAGTTCTTC
CASRIGGFEQFF
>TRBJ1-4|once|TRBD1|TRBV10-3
TGTGCCATCAGACGGGACAGATCAACTAATGAAAAACTGTTTTTT
CAIRRDRSTNEKLFF